This T cell receptor (beta chain) was captured by sequencing in a study of a mutant IDH1 vaccine in newly diagnosed glioma. Using immunoSEQ multiplex PCR, the repertoire was profiled, and TCRdb retains in-frame clones only, with some absent. The repertoire consists of 90,000 to 95,000 clones, with around four fifths occurring once and the leading ten covering approximately 7.4%. V dropped 4 bases and J dropped 7 bases, with 13 bases sitting between them. In germline, CDR1 is LNHDA, CDR2 SQIVND (reference sequence). The CDR3 consists of 14 residues. Time point described: baseline, week 1 (first vaccination visit). The treatment denotes: pre-vaccination baseline after standard-of-care therapy.

The material sequenced was PBMCs, taken from a glioma patient treated with radiotherapy, temozolomide or both. This chain links TRBV19 with TRBJ1-4; tentatively, D is TRBD1 (5 bases). This TCR derives from a woman aged 45-65 years with glioma. The CDR3 sequence: CASSTPETVEKLFF. The DNA of the CDR3 is TGTGCCAGTAGTACCCCCGAGACAGTTGAAAAACTGTTTTTT.